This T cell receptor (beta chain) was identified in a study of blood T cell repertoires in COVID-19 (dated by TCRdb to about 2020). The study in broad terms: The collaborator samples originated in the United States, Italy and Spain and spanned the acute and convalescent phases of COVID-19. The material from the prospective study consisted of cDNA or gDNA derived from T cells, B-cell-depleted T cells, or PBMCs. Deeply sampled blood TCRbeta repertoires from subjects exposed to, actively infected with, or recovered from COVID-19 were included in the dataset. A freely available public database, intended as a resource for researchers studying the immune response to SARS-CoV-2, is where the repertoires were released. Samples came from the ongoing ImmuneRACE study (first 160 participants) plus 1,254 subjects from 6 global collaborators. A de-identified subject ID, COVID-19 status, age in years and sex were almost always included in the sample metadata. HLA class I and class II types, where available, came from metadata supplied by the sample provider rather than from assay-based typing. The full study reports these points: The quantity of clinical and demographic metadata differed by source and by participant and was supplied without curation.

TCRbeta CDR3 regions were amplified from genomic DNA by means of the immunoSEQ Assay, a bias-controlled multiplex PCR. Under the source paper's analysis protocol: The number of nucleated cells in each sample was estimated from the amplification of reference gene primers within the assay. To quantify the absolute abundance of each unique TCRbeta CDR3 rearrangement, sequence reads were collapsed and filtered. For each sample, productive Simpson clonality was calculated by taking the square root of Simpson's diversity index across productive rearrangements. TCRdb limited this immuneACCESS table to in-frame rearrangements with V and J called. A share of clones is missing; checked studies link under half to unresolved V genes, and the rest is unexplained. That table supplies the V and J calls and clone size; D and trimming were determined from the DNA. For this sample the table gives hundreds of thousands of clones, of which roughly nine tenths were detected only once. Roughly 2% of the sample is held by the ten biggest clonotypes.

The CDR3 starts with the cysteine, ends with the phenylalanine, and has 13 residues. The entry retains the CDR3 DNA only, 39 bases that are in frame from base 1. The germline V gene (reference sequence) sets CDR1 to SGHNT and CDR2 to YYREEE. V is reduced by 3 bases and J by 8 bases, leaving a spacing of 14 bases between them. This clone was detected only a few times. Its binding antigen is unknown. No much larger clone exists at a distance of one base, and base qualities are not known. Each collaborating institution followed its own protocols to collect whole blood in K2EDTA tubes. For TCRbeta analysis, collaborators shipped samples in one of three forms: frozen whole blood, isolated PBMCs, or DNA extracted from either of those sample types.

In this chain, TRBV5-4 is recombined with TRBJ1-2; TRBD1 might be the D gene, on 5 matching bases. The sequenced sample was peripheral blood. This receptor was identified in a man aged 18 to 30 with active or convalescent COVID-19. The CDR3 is CASSYPGQQGYTF. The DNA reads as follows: TGTGCCAGCAGCTACCCAGGACAACAAGGCTACACCTTC.